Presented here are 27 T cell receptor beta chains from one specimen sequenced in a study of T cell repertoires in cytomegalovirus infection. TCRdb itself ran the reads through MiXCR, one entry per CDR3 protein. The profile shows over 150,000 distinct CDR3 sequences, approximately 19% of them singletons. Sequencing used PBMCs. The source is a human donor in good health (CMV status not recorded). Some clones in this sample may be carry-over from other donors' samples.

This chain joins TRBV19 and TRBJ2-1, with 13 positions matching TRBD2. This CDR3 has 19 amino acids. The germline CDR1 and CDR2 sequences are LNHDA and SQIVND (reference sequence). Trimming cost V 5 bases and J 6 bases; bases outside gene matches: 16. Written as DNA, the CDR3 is TGTGCCAGTAGTCTCTACCCCCTCGGACTAGCGGGAGTAGGCAATGAGCAGTTCTTC. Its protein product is CASSLYPLGLAGVGNEQFF.

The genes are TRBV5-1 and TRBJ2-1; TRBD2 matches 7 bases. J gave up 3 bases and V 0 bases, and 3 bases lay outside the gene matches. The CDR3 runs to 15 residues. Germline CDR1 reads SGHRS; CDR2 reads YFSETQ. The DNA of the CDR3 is TGCGCCAGCAGCTTGGTCGCGGGAGTCTACAATGAGCAGTTCTTC. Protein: CASSLVAGVYNEQFF.

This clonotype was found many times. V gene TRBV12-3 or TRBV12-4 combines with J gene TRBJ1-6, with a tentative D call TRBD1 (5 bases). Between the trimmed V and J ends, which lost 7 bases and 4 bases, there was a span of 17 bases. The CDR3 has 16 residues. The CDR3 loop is CASTNLGQHYNSPLHF. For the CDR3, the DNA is TGTGCCAGCACCAACCTGGGGCAGCATTATAATTCACCCCTCCACTTT.

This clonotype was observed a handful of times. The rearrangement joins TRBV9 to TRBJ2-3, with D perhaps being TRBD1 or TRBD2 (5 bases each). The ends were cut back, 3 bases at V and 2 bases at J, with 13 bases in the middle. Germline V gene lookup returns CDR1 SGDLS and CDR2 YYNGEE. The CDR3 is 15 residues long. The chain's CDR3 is CASSATGTVTDTQYF. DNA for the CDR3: TGTGCCAGCAGCGCCACCGGGACCGTCACAGATACGCAGTATTTT. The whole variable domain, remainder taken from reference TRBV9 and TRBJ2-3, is DSGVTQTPKHLITATGQRVTLRCSPRSGDLSVYWYQQSLDQGLQFLIQYYNGEERAKGNILERFSAQQFPDLHSELNLSSLELGDSALYFCASSATGTVTDTQYFGPGTRLTVL.

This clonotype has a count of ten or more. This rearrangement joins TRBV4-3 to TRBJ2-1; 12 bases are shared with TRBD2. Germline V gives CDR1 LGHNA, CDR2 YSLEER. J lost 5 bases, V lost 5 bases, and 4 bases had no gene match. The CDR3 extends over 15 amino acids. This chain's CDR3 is CASSRLAGEHNEQFF. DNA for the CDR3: TGCGCCAGCAGCAGACTAGCGGGGGAACACAATGAGCAGTTCTTC.

The CDR3 DNA follows: TGTGCCAGCAGAACTAGCGGATACACCGGGGAGCTGTTTTTT. It is translated as CASRTSGYTGELFF. The rearrangement joins TRBV6-1 to TRBJ2-2; 8 bases align to TRBD2. V dropped 6 bases and J dropped 3; count of bases not matched to a gene: 3. In germline, CDR1 is MNHNS, CDR2 SASEGT. The CDR3 has 14 amino acids.

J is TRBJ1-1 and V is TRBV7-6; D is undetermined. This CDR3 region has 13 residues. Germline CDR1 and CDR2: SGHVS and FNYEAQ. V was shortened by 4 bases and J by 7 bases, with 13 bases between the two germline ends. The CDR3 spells CASSSREGGEAFF. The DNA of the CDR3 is TGTGCCAGCAGCTCCCGGGAGGGTGGTGAAGCTTTCTTT.

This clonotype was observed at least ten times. The CDR3 region has the DNA TGTGCCAGCAGCTCTCAGGGGGCTGGGAATCAGCCCCAGCATTTT. Protein sequence: CASSSQGAGNQPQHF. This rearrangement joins TRBV7-2 to TRBJ1-5, with 8 positions matching TRBD1. Germline CDR1 and CDR2: SGHTA and FQGNSA. The CDR3 contains 15 residues. J lost 4 bases, V lost 4 bases, and 6 bases had no gene match. The entire variable domain, with the rest obtained from reference TRBV7-2 and TRBJ1-5, is as follows: GAGVSQSPSNKVTEKGKDVELRCDPISGHTALYWYRQSLGQGLEFLIYFQGNSAPDKSGLPSDRFSAERTGGSVSTLTIQRTQQEDSAVYLCASSSQGAGNQPQHFGDGTRLSIL.

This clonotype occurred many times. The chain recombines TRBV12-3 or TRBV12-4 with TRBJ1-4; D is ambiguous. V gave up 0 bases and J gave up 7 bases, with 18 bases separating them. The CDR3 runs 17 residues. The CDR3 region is CASSLAPRTGKGEKLFF. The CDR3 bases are TGTGCCAGCAGTTTAGCGCCTCGGACCGGAAAAGGTGAAAAACTGTTTTTT.

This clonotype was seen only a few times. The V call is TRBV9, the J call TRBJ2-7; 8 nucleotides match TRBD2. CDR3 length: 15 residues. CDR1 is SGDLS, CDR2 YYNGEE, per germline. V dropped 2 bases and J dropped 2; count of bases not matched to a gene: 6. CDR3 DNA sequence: TGTGCCAGCAGCGTTAACAGCGGGAGTACCTACGAGCAGTACTTC. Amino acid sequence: CASSVNSGSTYEQYF.

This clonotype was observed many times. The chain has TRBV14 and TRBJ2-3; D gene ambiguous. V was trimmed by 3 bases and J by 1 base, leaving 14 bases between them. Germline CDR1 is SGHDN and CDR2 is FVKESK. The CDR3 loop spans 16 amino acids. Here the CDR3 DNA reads TGTGCCAGCAGCCAGGGGAAGAATTGGGGCACAGATACGCAGTATTTT. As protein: CASSQGKNWGTDTQYF. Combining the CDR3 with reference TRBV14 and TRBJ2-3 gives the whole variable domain EAGVTQFPSHSVIEKGQTVTLRCDPISGHDNLYWYRRVMGKEIKFLLHFVKESKQDESGMPNNRFLAERTGGTYSTLKVQPAELEDSGVYFCASSQGKNWGTDTQYFGPGTRLTVL.

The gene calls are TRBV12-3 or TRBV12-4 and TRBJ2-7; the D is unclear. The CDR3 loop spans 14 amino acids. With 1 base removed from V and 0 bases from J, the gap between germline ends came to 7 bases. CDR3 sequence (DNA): TGTGCCAGCAGTTTAGACTTTCGCTCCTACGAGCAGTACTTC. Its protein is CASSLDFRSYEQYF.

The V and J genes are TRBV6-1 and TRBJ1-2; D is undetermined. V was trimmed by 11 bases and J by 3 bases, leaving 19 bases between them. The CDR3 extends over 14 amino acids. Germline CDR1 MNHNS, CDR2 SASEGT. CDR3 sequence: CAAATRLHYYGYTF. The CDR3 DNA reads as TGTGCCGCTGCGACGCGTCTGCACTACTATGGCTACACCTTC.

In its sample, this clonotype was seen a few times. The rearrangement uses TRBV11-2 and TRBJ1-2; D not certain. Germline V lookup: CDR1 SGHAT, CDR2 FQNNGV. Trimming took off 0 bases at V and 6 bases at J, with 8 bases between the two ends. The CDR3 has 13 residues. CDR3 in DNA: TGTGCCAGCAGCTTAGAACGGTTACATGGCTACACCTTC. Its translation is CASSLERLHGYTF.

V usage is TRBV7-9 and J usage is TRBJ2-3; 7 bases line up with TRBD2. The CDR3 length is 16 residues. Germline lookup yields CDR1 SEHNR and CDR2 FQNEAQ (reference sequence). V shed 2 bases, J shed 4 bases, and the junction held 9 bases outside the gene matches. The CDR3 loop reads CASSLRRAGVPDTQYF. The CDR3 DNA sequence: TGTGCCAGCAGCTTACGGAGGGCGGGAGTACCAGATACGCAGTATTTT.

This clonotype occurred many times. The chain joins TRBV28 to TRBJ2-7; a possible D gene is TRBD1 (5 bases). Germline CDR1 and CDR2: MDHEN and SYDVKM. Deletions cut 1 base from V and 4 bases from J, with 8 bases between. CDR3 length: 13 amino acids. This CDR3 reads CASSLLAGYEQYF. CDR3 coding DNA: TGTGCCAGCAGTTTATTGGCAGGGTACGAGCAGTACTTC. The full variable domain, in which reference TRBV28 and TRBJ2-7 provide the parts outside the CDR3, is DVKVTQSSRYLVKRTGEKVFLECVQDMDHENMFWYRQDPGLGLRLIYFSYDVKMKEKGDIPEGYSVSREKKERFSLILESASTNQTSMYLCASSLLAGYEQYFGPGTRLTVT.

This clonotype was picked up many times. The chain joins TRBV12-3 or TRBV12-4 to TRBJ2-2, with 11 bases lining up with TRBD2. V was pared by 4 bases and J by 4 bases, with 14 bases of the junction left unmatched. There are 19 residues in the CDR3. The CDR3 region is CASSSRRPTSGSTTGELFF. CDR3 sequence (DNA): TGTGCCAGCAGTTCGCGACGTCCCACTAGCGGGAGTACCACCGGGGAGCTGTTTTTT.

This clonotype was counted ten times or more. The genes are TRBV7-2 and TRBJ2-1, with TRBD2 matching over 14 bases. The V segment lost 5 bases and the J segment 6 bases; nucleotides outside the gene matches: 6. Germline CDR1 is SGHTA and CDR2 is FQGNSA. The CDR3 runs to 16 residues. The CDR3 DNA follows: TGTGCCAGCAGCCCAGCCGGACTAGCGGGAGGCAATGAGCAGTTCTTC. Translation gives CASSPAGLAGGNEQFF.

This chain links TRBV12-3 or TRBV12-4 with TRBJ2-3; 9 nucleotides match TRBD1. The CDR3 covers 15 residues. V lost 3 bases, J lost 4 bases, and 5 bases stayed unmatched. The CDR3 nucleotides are TGTGCCAGCAGTTTGTGGACAGGGGTCCCAGATACGCAGTATTTT. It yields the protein CASSLWTGVPDTQYF.

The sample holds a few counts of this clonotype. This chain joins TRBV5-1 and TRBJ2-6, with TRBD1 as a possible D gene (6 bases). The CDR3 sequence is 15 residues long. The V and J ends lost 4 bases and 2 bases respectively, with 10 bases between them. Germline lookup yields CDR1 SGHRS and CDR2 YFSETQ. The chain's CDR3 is CASSPSGAGANVLTF. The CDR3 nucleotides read TGCGCCAGCAGCCCCTCAGGGGCTGGGGCCAACGTCCTGACTTTC.

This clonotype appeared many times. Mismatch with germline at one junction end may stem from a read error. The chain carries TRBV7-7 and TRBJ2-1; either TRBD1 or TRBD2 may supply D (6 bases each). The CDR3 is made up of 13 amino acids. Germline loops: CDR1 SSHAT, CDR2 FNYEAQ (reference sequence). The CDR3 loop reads CASSKGGYNEQFF. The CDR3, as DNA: TGTGCTAGCAGCAAGGGGGGCTACAATGAGCAGTTCTTC.

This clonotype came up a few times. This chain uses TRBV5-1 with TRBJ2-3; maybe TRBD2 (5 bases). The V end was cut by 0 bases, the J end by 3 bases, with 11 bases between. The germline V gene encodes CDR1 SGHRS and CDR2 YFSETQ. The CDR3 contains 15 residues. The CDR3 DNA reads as TGCGCCAGCAGCTTGGACGGGGTTAGTACAGATACGCAGTATTTT. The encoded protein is CASSLDGVSTDTQYF.

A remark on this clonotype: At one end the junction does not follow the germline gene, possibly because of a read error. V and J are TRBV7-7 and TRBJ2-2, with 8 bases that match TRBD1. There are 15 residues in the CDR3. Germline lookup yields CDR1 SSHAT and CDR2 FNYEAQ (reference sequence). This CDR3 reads CASSLTTGVAGELFF. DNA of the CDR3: TGTGCTAGCAGCTTAACGACAGGGGTGGCCGGGGAGCTGTTTTTT.

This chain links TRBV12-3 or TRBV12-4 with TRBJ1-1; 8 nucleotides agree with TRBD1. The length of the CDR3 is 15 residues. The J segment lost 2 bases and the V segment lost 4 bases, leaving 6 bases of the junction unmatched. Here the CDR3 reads CASSSDRGGNTEAFF. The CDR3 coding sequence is TGTGCCAGCAGTTCTGACAGGGGAGGAAACACTGAAGCTTTCTTT.

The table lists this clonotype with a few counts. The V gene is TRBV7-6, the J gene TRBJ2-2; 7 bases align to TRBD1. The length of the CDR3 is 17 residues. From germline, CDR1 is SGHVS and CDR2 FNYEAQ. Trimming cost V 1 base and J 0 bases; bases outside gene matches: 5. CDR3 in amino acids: CASSLVQGVSNTGELFF. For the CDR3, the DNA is TGTGCCAGCAGCTTAGTGCAGGGGGTATCGAACACCGGGGAGCTGTTTTTT.

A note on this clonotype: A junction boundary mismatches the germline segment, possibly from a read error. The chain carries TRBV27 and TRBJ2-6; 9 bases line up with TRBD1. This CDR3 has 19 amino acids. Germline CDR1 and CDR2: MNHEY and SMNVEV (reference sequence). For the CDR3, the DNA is TGTGCCAGCAGTGTCGGGGACAGGGTGCCCACGAAGGGGGCCAGCGTCCTGACTTTC. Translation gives CASSVGDRVPTKGASVLTF. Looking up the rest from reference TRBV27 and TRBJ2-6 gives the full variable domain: EAQVTQNPRYLITVTGKKLTVTCSQNMNHEYMSWYRQDPGLGLRQIYYSMNVEVTDKGDVPEGYKVSRKEKRNFPLILESPSPNQTSLYFCASSVGDRVPTKGASVLTFGAGSRLTVL.

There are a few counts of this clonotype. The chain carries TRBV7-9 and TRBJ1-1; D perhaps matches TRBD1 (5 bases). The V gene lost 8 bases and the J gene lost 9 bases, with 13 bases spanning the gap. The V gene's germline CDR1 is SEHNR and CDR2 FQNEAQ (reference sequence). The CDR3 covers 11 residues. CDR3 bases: TGTGCCAGCGAGTGGGGGAGTAAAGCTTTCTTT. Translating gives CASEWGSKAFF.